Listed below are T cell receptor beta chains from one sample, sequenced in a study of blood T cell repertoires in COVID-19. Method: immunoSEQ multiplex PCR; TCRdb's copy keeps in-frame clones and lacks some. Among 200,000 to 250,000 clones listed, 84% were seen once. Material for sequencing was peripheral blood. Receptors originate from a woman of 80 years or more with active or convalescent COVID-19. Both conserved end residues are part of each CDR3. The D gene is left open where the match is weak. Size tells how often a clone was seen (once, few, many) or the class of an expanded clone, and some rows leave it out.

V gene	J gene	D gene	clone size	CDR3 protein	CDR3 DNA
TRBV5-5	TRBJ2-7	-	-	CASSPPPGVDEQYF	TGTGCCAGCAGCCCCCCCCCAGGGGTTGACGAGCAGTACTTC
TRBV6-6	TRBJ2-3	TRBD2	once	CASTLLAGEYYF	TGTGCCAGCACCCTTCTAGCGGGGGAGTACTATTTT
TRBV19	TRBJ2-1	TRBD1	-	CASSFTSGQGSYNEQFF	TGTGCCAGTAGTTTCACGTCGGGACAGGGGTCCTACAATGAGCAGTTCTTC
TRBV6-5	TRBJ1-1	-	few	CASSYTDSSRAFF	TGTGCCAGCAGTTACACGGACAGCTCTCGAGCTTTCTTT
TRBV9	TRBJ1-6	TRBD1	-	CASSTRTGPSPLHF	TGTGCCAGCAGCACCCGGACAGGGCCTTCTCCCCTCCACTTT
TRBV19	TRBJ1-4	TRBD1	-	CASSAPTGFATNEKLFF	TGTGCCAGTAGTGCCCCGACAGGGTTTGCAACTAATGAAAAACTGTTTTTT
TRBV3-1/TRBV3-2	TRBJ1-2	-	-	CASSEAGGGNYGYTF	TGTGCCAGCAGCGAAGCCGGGGGGGGGAACTATGGCTACACCTTC
TRBV5-1	TRBJ1-1	TRBD1	-	CASSFTGDMNTEAFF	TGCGCCAGCAGCTTTACAGGGGACATGAACACTGAAGCTTTCTTT
TRBV27	TRBJ2-1	-	-	CASSLTGPLRDNEQFF	TGTGCCAGCAGTTTGACGGGCCCCCTGAGGGACAATGAGCAGTTCTTC
TRBV6-1	TRBJ1-2	-	once	CASSEGLYGYTF	TGTGCCAGCAGTGAAGGACTGTATGGCTACACCTTC
TRBV6-1	TRBJ2-1	TRBD1	-	CASSDRTGTGYGEQFF	TGTGCCAGCAGTGACCGCACCGGGACAGGTTATGGGGAGCAGTTCTTC
TRBV5-4	TRBJ2-1	-	-	CASSLAGVTYEQFF	TGTGCCAGCAGCTTGGCAGGGGTGACATATGAGCAGTTCTTC
TRBV7-2	TRBJ2-5	-	-	CASSLGTGGGRPYF	TGTGCCAGCAGCTTAGGAACTGGCGGGGGCCGTCCCTACTTC
TRBV27	TRBJ1-2	-	-	CASSRVGQRGYGYTF	TGTGCCAGCAGTCGGGTGGGACAAAGGGGTTATGGCTACACCTTC
TRBV6-5	TRBJ2-2	TRBD2	few	CASRRGAVNTGELFF	TGTGCCAGCAGGCGGGGGGCGGTCAACACCGGGGAGCTGTTTTTT
TRBV5-6	TRBJ2-5	TRBD2	-	CASSPRRTSGGETQYF	TGTGCCAGCAGCCCCCGGAGGACTAGCGGGGGAGAGACCCAGTACTTC
TRBV7-9	TRBJ2-7	-	-	CASSPGVGGRSYEQYF	TGTGCCAGCAGCCCAGGGGTGGGCGGGCGCTCCTACGAGCAGTACTTC
TRBV3-1/TRBV3-2	TRBJ2-7	TRBD2	few	CASSQALGGRRNEQYF	TGTGCCAGCAGCCAAGCCTTGGGAGGGAGGAGGAACGAGCAGTACTTC
TRBV19	TRBJ1-5	-	few	CASSIEEGRGFIAQHF	TGTGCCAGTAGTATAGAGGAGGGAAGGGGATTTATAGCCCAGCATTTT
TRBV6-2/TRBV6-3	TRBJ1-6	-	-	CASSYRGYSYNSPLHF	TGTGCCAGCAGTTACAGGGGCTACTCCTATAATTCACCCCTCCACTTT
TRBV28	TRBJ1-1	-	once	CASSSNRLNTEAFF	TGTGCCAGCAGTTCGAACAGGTTGAACACTGAAGCTTTCTTT
TRBV7-9	TRBJ2-7	TRBD1	-	CASSLERGQGTYEQYF	TGTGCCAGCAGCTTAGAGAGGGGACAGGGAACCTACGAGCAGTACTTC
TRBV30	TRBJ2-1	TRBD2	once	CAWTRGDYNEQFF	TGTGCCTGGACTCGGGGGGACTACAATGAGCAGTTCTTC
TRBV28	TRBJ2-7	TRBD2	-	CASTLTSGAYEQYF	TGTGCCAGCACCCTGACTAGCGGGGCCTACGAGCAGTACTTC
TRBV18	TRBJ1-3	-	-	CASSPTGFSGNTIYF	TGTGCCAGCTCACCCACAGGGTTCTCTGGAAACACCATATATTTT
TRBV20-1	TRBJ2-7	TRBD1	once	CSASALPGQGPRVYEQYF	TGCAGTGCTAGTGCATTACCGGGACAGGGCCCCAGGGTTTACGAGCAGTACTTC
TRBV20-1	TRBJ2-7	-	-	CSADRGYEQYF	TGCAGTGCCGACCGGGGGTACGAGCAGTACTTC
TRBV19	TRBJ2-7	TRBD1	-	CASSTAGTGDYEQYF	TGTGCCAGTAGTACAGCCGGGACAGGGGACTACGAGCAGTACTTC
TRBV19	TRBJ1-2	TRBD1	-	CASSIRTGVGGYTF	TGTGCCAGTAGTATCCGGACAGGGGTTGGTGGCTACACCTTC